Below, 11 T cell receptor beta chains from the same sample are listed, as sequenced in a study of blood T cell repertoires in COVID-19. The repertoire was sequenced with immunoSEQ multiplex PCR; TCRdb's copy has only in-frame clones and lacks some. The data contain 150,000 to 200,000 clones, around 90% of them seen just once; the ten biggest clones take up 0.45% to 0.65%. Input material: peripheral blood. The receptors shown here come from a man aged 50 to 60 with acute or convalescent COVID-19.

V gene TRBV12-1 combines with J gene TRBJ2-4; the D segment call TRBD1 is taken from the table without a DNA check. TRBV12-1 is an annotated pseudogene. This CDR3 has 16 residues. The CDR3 sequence is CASSPDRDWVKNIQYF. In nucleotides, the CDR3 is TGTGCCAGCAGCCCAGACAGAGACTGGGTCAAAAACATTCAGTACTTC.

This chain links TRBV19 with TRBJ1-4; 11 bases are shared with TRBD1. The CDR3 extends over 16 amino acids. Germline loops: CDR1 LNHDA, CDR2 SQIVND (reference sequence). Losses at the gene ends were 5 bases for V and 7 bases for J; bases not matched to a gene: 9. The CDR3 spells CASSAGTGGLIEKLFF. CDR3 DNA sequence: TGTGCCAGTAGTGCCGGGACAGGGGGGTTGATTGAAAAACTGTTTTTT.

The chain employs TRBV3-1 (or the pseudogene TRBV3-2) and TRBJ1-6, with TRBD1 matching 9 bases. Germline values: CDR1 LGHDT, CDR2 YNNKEL (reference sequence). The CDR3 sequence is 17 residues long. V lost 1 base, J lost 6 bases, and 7 bases stayed unmatched. The CDR3 loop reads CASSQGTGARVNSPLHF. DNA for the CDR3: TGTGCCAGCAGCCAAGGGACAGGGGCTAGGGTTAATTCACCCCTCCACTTT.

The V gene is TRBV4-1, the J gene TRBJ2-2; D is ambiguous. The CDR3 consists of 15 residues. Trimming took 1 base from V and 4 from J, leaving 10 bases between them. CDR1 MGHRA and CDR2 YSYEKL come from the germline V gene. This CDR3 is CASSQGNSPTGELFF. As DNA, the CDR3 is TGCGCCAGCAGCCAAGGGAATAGCCCCACCGGGGAGCTGTTTTTT.

V and J are TRBV24-1 and TRBJ2-3, with TRBD1 identical over 7 bases. Trimming removed 3 bases from V and 2 bases from J; junction bases left unmatched: 7. The CDR3 consists of 16 residues. Germline assignment: CDR1 KGHDR and CDR2 SFDVKD. The CDR3 coding sequence is TGTGCCACCAGTGATGTGAACAGGGGCCACACAGATACGCAGTATTTT. It translates to CATSDVNRGHTDTQYF.

The chain couples TRBV4-3 to TRBJ2-5; 8 bases map to TRBD1. Germline V gene sequence: CDR1 LGHNA, CDR2 YSLEER. The trim removed 3 bases at V and 1 base at J, leaving 7 bases unmatched. The CDR3 runs to 16 residues. The CDR3, as DNA: TGCGCCAGCAGCCACCTGCGGACAGGGAGCCAAGAGACCCAGTACTTC. Translating gives CASSHLRTGSQETQYF.

The V and J genes are TRBV11-2 and TRBJ1-6; a possible D gene is TRBD1 (5 bases). Germline V gene data show CDR1 as SGHAT and CDR2 as FQNNGV. The CDR3 length is 15 residues. Trimming took off 0 bases at V and 7 bases at J, with 10 bases between the two ends. The CDR3 loop reads CASSLEEGVNSPLHF. The CDR3 DNA reads as TGTGCCAGCAGCTTAGAAGAAGGGGTGAATTCACCCCTCCACTTT.

The chain uses TRBV10-3 and TRBJ1-1; possible D gene TRBD1, 5 bases. V was clipped by 6 bases and J by 2 bases, with 16 bases between them. The length of the CDR3 is 15 residues. Germline V CDR1 and CDR2: ENHRY, SYGVKD. CDR3 nucleotides: TGTGCCATCAGGGGGGGGGACGGACAAAACACTGAAGCTTTCTTT. It encodes CAIRGGDGQNTEAFF.

The chain is built from TRBV7-9 and TRBJ2-7, with 14 bases lining up with TRBD2. V trimming: 0 bases; J trimming: 3 bases; junction bases outside the gene matches: 1. The CDR3 is made up of 16 amino acids. The germline gives CDR1 SEHNR, CDR2 FQNEAQ (reference sequence). CDR3 in DNA: TGTGCCAGCAGCTTAGCGGGGACTAGCGGGAGCTACGAGCAGTACTTC. Its translation is CASSLAGTSGSYEQYF.

The genes are TRBV5-1 and TRBJ2-7, with TRBD2 as a possible D gene (5 bases). The V gene lost 1 base and the J gene lost 7 bases, with 15 bases spanning the gap. CDR3 size: 14 residues. The germline CDR1 and CDR2 sequences are SGHRS and YFSETQ. The CDR3 region is CASSLRTPVGEQYF. The CDR3 nucleotides are TGCGCCAGCAGCTTGCGGACTCCGGTAGGAGAGCAGTACTTC.

V is TRBV3-1 (or the pseudogene TRBV3-2) and J is TRBJ2-2; 7 bases agree with TRBD2. This CDR3 region has 15 residues. J was trimmed by 1 base and V by 4 bases; bases with no gene match: 3. The germline CDR1 and CDR2 sequences are LGHDT and YNNKEL (reference sequence). The CDR3 nucleotides are TGTGCCAGCAGCCGCGGGGGAATGAACACCGGGGAGCTGTTTTTT. It yields the protein CASSRGGMNTGELFF.